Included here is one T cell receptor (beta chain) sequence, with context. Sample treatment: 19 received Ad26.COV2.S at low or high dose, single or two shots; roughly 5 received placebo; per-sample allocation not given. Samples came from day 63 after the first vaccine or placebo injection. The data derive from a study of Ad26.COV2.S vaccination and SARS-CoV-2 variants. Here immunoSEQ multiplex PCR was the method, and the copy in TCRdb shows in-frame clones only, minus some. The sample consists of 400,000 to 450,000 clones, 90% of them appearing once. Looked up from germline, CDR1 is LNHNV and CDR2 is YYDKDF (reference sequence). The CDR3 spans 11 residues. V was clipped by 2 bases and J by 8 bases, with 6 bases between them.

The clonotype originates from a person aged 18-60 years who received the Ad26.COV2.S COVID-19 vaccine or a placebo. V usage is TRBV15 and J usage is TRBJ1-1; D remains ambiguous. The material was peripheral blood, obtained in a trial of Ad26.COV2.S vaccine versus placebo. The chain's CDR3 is CATSRFGEAFF. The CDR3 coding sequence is TGTGCCACCAGCAGATTTGGGGAAGCTTTCTTT. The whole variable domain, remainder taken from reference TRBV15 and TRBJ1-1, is DAMVIQNPRYQVTQFGKPVTLSCSQTLNHNVMYWYQQKSSQAPKLLFHYYDKDFNNEADTPDNFQSRRPNTSFCFLDIRSPGLGDTAMYLCATSRFGEAFFGQGTRLTVV.